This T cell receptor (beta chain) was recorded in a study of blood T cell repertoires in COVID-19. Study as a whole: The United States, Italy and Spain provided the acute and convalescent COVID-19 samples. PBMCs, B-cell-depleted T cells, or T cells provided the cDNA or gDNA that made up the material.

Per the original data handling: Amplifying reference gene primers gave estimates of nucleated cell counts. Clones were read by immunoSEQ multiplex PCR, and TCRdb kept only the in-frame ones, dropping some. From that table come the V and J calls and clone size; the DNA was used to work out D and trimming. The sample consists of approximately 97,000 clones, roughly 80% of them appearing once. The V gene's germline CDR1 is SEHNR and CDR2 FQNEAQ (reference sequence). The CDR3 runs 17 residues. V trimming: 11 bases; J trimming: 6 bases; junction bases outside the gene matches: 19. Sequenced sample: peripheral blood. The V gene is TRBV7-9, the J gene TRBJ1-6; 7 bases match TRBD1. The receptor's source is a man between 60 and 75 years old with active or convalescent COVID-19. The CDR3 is CASSPQWGTESNSPLHF. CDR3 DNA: TGTGCCTCTTCGCCCCAATGGGGGACAGAAAGTAATTCACCCCTCCACTTT.